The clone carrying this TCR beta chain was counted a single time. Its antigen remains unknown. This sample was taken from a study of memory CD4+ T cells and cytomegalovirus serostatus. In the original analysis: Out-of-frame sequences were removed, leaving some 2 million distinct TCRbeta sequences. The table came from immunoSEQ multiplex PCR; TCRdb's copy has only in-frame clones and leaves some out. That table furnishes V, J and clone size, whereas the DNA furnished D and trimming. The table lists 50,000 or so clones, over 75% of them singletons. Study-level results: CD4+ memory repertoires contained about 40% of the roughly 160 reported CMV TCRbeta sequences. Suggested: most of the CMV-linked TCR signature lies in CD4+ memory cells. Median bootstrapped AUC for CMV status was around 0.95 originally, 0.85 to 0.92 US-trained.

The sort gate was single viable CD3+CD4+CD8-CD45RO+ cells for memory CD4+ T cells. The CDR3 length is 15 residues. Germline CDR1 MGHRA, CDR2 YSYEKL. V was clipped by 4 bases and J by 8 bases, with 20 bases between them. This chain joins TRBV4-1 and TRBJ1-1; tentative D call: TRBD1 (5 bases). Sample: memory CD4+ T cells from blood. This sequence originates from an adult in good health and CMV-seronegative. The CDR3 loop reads CASSLAGTTGREAFF. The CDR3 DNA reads TGCGCCAGCAGCCTGGCCGGGACCACGGGAAGAGAAGCTTTCTTT.